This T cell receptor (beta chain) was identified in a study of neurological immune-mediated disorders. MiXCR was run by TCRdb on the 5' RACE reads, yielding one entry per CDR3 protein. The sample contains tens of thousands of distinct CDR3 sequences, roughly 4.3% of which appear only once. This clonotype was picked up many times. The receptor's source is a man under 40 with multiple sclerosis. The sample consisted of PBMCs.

The CDR3 reads CASIRAGLAKNIQYF. Written as DNA, the CDR3 is TGTGCCAGCATCAGGGCAGGTCTAGCCAAAAACATTCAGTACTTC. The chain combines TRBV28 with TRBJ2-4; the D gene is possibly TRBD1 (5 bases). There are 15 residues in the CDR3. V gave up 7 bases and J gave up 0 bases, with 13 bases separating them. The germline CDR1 and CDR2 sequences are MDHEN and SYDVKM.